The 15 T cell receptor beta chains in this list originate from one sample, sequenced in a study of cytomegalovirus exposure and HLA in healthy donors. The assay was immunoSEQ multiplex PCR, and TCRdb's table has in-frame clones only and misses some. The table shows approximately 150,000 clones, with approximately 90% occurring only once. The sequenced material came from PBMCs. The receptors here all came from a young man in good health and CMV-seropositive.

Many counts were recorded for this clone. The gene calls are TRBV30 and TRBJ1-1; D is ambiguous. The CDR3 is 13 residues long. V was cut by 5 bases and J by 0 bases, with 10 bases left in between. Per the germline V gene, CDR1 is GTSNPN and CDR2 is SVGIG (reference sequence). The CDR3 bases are TGTGCCTGGTGCTTTCAGATGAACACTGAAGCTTTCTTT. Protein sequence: CAWCFQMNTEAFF.

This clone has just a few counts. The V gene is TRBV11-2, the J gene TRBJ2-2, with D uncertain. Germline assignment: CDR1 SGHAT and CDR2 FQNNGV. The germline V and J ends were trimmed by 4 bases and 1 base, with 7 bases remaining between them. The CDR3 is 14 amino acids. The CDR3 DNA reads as TGTGCCAGCAGCTCGGCTAGGAACACCGGGGAGCTGTTTTTT. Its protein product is CASSSARNTGELFF.

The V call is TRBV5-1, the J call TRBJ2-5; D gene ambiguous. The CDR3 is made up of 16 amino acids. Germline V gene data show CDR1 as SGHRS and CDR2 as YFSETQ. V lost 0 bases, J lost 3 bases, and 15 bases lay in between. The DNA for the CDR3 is TGCGCCAGCAGCTTGGAACAGATTTTCTCCGAAGAGACCCAGTACTTC. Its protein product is CASSLEQIFSEETQYF.

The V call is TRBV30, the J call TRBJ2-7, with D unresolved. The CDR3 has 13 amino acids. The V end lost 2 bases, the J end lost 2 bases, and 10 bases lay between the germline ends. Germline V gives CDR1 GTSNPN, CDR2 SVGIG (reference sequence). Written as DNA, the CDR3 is TGTGCCTGGAGTAGCGACCCGGCCTACGAGCAGTACTTC. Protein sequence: CAWSSDPAYEQYF. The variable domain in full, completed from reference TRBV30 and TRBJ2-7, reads SQTIHQWPATLVQPVGSPLSLECTVEGTSNPNLYWYRQAAGRGLQLLFYSVGIGQISSEVPQNLSASRPQDRQFILSSKKLLLSDSGFYLCAWSSDPAYEQYFGPGTRLTVT.

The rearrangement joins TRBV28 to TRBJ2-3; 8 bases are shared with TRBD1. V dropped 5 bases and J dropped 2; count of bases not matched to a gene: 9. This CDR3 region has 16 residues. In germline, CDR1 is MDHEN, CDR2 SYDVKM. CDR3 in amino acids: CASSMRGTGYTDTQYF. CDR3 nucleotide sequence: TGTGCCAGCAGTATGAGAGGGACAGGCTACACAGATACGCAGTATTTT.

CDR3 bases: TGTGCCAGCAGCCCCGCTGGGACAGGGGCGTACAATGAGCAGTTCTTC. Protein sequence: CASSPAGTGAYNEQFF. The chain combines TRBV16 with TRBJ2-1; 10 nucleotides agree with TRBD1. The ends lost 4 bases at V and 4 bases at J; junction bases unmatched: 7. The CDR3 covers 16 residues. Germline V gives CDR1 KGHSY, CDR2 FQNENV.

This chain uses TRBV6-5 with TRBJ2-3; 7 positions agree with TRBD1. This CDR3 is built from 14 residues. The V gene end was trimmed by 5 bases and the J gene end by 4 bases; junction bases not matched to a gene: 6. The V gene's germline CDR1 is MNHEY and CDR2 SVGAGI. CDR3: CASSTPGGADTQYF. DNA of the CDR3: TGTGCCAGCAGTACCCCAGGGGGAGCAGATACGCAGTATTTT.

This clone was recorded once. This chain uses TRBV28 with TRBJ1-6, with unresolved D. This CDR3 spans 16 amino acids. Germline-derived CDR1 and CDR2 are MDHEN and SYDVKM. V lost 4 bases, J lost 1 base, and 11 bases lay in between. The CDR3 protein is CASSYPGSSYNSPLHF. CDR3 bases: TGTGCCAGCAGTTACCCAGGATCGTCCTATAATTCACCCCTCCACTTT. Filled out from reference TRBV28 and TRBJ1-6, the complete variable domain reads DVKVTQSSRYLVKRTGEKVFLECVQDMDHENMFWYRQDPGLGLRLIYFSYDVKMKEKGDIPEGYSVSREKKERFSLILESASTNQTSMYLCASSYPGSSYNSPLHFGNGTRLTVT.

CDR3 DNA sequence: TGTGCCAGCAGTGAAATGGACCAGGACAGCTCTGGAAACACCATATATTTT. As protein: CASSEMDQDSSGNTIYF. V gene TRBV25-1 combines with J gene TRBJ1-3, with D possibly matching TRBD1 (6 bases). V lost 2 bases and J lost 0, with 14 bases in between. Germline V gene sequence: CDR1 MGHDK, CDR2 SYGVNS. This CDR3 has 17 amino acids. The full variable domain, rest sourced from reference TRBV25-1 and TRBJ1-3, is EADIYQTPRYLVIGTGKKITLECSQTMGHDKMYWYQQDPGMELHLIHYSYGVNSTEKGDLSSESTVSRIRTEHFPLTLESARPSHTSQYLCASSEMDQDSSGNTIYFGEGSWLTVV.

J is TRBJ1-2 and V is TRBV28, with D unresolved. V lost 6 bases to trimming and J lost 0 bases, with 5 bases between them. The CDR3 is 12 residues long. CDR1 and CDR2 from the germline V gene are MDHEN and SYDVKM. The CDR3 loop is CASRAPNYGYTF. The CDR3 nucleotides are TGTGCCAGCAGGGCACCTAACTATGGCTACACCTTC.

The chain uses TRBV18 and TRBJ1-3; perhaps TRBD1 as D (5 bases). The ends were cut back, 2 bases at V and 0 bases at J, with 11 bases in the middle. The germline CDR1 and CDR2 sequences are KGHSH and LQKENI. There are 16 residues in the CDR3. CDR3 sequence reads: CASSPDSVNSGNTIYF. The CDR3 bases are TGTGCCAGCTCACCAGACAGCGTGAACTCTGGAAACACCATATATTTT.

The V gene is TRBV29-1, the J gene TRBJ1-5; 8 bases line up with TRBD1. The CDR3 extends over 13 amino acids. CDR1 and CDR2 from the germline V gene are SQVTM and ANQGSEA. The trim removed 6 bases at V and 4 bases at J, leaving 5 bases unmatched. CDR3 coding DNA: TGCAGCGTCAAGGGACAGGAGAATCAGCCCCAGCATTTT. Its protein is CSVKGQENQPQHF.

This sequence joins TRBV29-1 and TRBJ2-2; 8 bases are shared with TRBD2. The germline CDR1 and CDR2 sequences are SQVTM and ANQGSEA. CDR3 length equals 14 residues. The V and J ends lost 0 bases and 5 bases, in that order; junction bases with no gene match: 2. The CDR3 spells CSVEEAGETGELFF. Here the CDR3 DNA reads TGCAGCGTTGAAGAAGCGGGAGAGACCGGGGAGCTGTTTTTT.

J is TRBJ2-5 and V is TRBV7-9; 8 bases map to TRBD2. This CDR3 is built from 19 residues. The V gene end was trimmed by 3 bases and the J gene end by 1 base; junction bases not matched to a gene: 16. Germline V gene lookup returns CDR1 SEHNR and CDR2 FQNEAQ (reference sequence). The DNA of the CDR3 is TGTGCCAGCAGCTTCCGGACCTTGAGAGGCGCGGGGGGCCAAGAGACCCAGTACTTC. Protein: CASSFRTLRGAGGQETQYF.

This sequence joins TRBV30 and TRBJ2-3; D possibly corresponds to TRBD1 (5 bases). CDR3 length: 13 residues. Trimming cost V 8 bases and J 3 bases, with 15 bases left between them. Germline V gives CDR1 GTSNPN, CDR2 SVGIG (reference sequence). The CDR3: CARAGKSTDTQYF. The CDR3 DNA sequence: TGTGCCAGGGCAGGGAAATCTACAGATACGCAGTATTTT.